This TCR beta chain was observed in a study of T-cell reconstitution after alpha-beta-depleted transplantation in children (dated by TCRdb to about 2016). Broadly, across the study: Using TCR repertoire profiling, the study followed T-cell immune reconstitution in a quantitative way in children after TCRalphabeta/CD19-depleted allogeneic hematopoietic cell transplantation.

Note on this clonotype: It has no known antigen specificity. No base-level quality is on record; no much larger clone is a single base apart.

V loses 6 bases of germline sequence and J loses 1 base, and the interval between the two ends is 18 bases. There are 16 amino acids in the CDR3, from cysteine to phenylalanine inclusive. Just the 48-base CDR3 DNA is kept, in frame starting at base 1. In the germline V gene, CDR1 corresponds to MDHEN and CDR2 to SYDVKM. To prepare the library, PCR was applied. Sequencing took place on an Illumina HiSeq 2500. To normalize quantification of the TCRbeta repertoire, the TCR libraries were built with molecular barcoding that relied on unique molecular identifiers. TCRdb ran its own pipeline on the public reads, namely fastp trimming at Q25 and MiXCR clone calling, and kept in-frame beta chains. Under each unique CDR3 protein, matching rows form one entry showing the most common genes and DNA. Counted in this sample were 80,000 to 95,000 distinct CDR3 sequences; roughly 8.4% of them appeared once. The ten largest clones add up to more than 6.5% of the sample.

The sample in question was PBMCs from the stem cell graft donor, obtained from the stem cell graft. The chain was built from TRBV28 and TRBJ1-1, with the D gene uncertain. The receptor comes from a human donor who donated a stem cell graft to a child with congenital amegakaryocytic thrombocytopenia. The nucleotide sequence reads as follows: TGTGCCAGCAGATCCACATGGTGGCAGCCGAACACTGAAGCTTTCTTT. The resulting protein is CASRSTWWQPNTEAFF.